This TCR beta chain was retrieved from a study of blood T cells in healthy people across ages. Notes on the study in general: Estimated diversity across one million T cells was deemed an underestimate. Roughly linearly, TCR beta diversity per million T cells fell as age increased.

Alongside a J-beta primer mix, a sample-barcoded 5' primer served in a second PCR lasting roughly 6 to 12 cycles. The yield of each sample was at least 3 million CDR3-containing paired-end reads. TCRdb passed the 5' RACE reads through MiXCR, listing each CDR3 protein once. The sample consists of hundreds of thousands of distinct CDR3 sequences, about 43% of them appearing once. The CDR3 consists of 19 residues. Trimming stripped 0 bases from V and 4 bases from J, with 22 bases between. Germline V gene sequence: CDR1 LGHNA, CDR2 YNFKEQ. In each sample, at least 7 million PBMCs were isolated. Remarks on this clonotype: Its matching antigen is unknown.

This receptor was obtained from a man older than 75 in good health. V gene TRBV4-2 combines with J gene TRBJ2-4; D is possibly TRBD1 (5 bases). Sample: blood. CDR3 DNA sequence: TGTGCCAGCAGCCAAGAGTTTGGGGTTGGGGCAGATAGAAAAAACATTCAGTACTTC. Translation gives CASSQEFGVGADRKNIQYF.